This T cell receptor beta chain was documented in a study of T-cell reconstitution after alpha-beta-depleted transplantation in children. Overall study findings and caveats: Several hundred graft clones that had expanded were reportedly the source of alpha-beta T cells about two months after transplant. Surviving recipient T cells and intrathymic progenitors accounted for some patients' high TCRbeta diversity at day 60. One year after transplant, T-cell counts and diversity came mostly from newly produced T cells.

This clonotype was observed a few times. Its antigen is not identified. Germline-derived CDR1 and CDR2 are SEHNR and FQNEAQ (reference sequence). V lost 1 base, J lost 2 bases, and 4 bases stayed unmatched. The CDR3 has 15 amino acids. Preparation of the TCRbeta library involved a method that used unique molecular identifiers. TCRdb used MiXCR to reprocess the PCR reads, holding one entry per CDR3 protein. The sample lists around 100,000 distinct CDR3 sequences; over 9% were seen once. This TCR was sampled from a boy between 2 and 10 years old with acute lymphoblastic leukemia, due to receive a stem cell transplant. The chain combines TRBV7-9 with TRBJ2-7, with 8 bases matching TRBD2. The sample consisted of PBMCs, taken before TCRalphabeta/CD19-depleted stem cell transplant. The CDR3, as DNA: TGTGCCAGCAGCTTAGTACGGGAGGGCCCCTACGAGCAGTACTTC. It specifies CASSLVREGPYEQYF.